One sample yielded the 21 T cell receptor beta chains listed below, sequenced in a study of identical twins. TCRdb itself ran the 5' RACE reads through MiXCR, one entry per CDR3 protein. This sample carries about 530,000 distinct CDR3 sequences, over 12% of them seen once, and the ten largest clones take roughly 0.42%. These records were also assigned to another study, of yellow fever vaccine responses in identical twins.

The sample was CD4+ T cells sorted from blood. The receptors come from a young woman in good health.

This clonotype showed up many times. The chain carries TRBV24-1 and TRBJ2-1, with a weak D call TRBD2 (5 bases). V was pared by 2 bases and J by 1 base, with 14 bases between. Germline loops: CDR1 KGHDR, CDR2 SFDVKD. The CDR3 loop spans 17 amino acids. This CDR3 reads CATSDSRPAVSYNEQFF. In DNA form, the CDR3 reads TGTGCCACCAGTGATTCCCGCCCAGCGGTTTCCTACAATGAGCAGTTCTTC.

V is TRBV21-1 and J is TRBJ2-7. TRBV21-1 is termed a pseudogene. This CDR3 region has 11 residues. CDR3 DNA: TGTGCCAGCCGGTCGTGGTACGAGCAGTACTTC. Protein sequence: CASRSWYEQYF.

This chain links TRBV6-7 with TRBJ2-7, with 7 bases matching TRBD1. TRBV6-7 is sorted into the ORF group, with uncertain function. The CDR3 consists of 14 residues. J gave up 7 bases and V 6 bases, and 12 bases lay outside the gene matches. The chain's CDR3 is CASRNTDRSGEQYV. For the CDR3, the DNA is TGTGCCAGCAGAAATACGGACAGGTCGGGTGAGCAGTACGTC.

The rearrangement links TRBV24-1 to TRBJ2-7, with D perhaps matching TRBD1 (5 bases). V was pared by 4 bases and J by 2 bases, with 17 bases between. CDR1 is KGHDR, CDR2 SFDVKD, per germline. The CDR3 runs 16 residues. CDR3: CATSDPQGRPPYEQYV. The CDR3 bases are TGTGCCACCAGTGACCCCCAGGGCAGACCCCCCTACGAGCAGTACGTC.

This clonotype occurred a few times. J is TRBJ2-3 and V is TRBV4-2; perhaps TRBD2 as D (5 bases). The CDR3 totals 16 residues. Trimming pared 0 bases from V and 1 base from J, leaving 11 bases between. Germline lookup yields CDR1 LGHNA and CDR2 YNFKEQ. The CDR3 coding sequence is TGTGCCAGCAGCCAAGATTACGGGGTGGGCACAGATACGCAGTATTTT. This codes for CASSQDYGVGTDTQYF.

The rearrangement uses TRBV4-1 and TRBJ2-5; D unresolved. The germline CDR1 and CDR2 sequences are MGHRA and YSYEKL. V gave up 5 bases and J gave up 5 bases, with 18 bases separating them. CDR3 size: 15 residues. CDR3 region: CASSYPSTERETQYF. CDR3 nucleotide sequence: TGCGCCAGCAGCTACCCATCGACGGAACGGGAGACCCAGTACTTC.

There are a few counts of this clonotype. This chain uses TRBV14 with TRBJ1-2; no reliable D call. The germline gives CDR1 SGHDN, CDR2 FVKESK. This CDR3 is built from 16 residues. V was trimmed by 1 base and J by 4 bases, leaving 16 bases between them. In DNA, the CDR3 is TGTGCCAGCAGCCAAGCCTCAAAGGGAAGGAGCTATGGCTACACCTTC. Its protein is CASSQASKGRSYGYTF. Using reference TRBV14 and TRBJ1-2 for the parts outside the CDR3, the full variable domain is EAGVTQFPSHSVIEKGQTVTLRCDPISGHDNLYWYRRVMGKEIKFLLHFVKESKQDESGMPNNRFLAERTGGTYSTLKVQPAELEDSGVYFCASSQASKGRSYGYTFGSGTRLTVV.

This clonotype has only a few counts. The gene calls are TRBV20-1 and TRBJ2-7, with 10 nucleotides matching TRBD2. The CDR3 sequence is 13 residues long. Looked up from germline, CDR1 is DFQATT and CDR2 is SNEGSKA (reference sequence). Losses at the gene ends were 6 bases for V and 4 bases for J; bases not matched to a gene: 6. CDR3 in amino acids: CSAMGLATYEQYF. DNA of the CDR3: TGCAGTGCCATGGGACTAGCGACTTACGAGCAGTACTTC.

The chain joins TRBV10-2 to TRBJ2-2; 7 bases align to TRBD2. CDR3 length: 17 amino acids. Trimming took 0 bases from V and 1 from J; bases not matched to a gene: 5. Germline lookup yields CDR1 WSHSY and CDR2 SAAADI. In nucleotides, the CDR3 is TGCGCCAGCAGTGAGTCCCCGGGACTAAGGAACACCGGGGAGCTGTTTTTT. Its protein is CASSESPGLRNTGELFF.

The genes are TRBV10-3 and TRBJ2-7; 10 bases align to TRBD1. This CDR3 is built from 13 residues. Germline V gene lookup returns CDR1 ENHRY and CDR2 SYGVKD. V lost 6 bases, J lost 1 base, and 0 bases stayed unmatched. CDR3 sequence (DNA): TGTGCCATCAGGGGACAGGGGTCCTACGAGCAGTACTTC. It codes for CAIRGQGSYEQYF.

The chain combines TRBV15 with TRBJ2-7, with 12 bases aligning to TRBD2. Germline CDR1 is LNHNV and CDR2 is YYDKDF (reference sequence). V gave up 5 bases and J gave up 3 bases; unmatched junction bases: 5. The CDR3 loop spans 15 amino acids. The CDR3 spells CATSGTSGRYYEQYF. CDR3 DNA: TGTGCCACCAGCGGAACTAGCGGGAGGTACTACGAGCAGTACTTC.

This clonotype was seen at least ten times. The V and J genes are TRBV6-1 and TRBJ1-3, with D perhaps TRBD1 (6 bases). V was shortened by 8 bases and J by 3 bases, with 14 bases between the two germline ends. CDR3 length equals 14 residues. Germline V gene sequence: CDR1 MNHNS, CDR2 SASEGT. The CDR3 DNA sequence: TGTGCCAGCGAGCGGGGGGCAATTGGAAACACCATATATTTT. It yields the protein CASERGAIGNTIYF.

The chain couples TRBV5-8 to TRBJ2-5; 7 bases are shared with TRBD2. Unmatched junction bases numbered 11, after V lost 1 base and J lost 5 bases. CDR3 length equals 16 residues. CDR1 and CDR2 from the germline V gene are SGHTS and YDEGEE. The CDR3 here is CASSLSLAERKETQYF. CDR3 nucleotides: TGTGCCAGCAGCTTGTCTCTAGCGGAAAGGAAGGAGACCCAGTACTTC.

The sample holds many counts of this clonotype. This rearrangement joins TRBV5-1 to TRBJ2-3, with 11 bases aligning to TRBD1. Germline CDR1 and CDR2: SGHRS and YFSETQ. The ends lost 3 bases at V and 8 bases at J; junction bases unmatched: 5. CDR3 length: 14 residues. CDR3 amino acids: CASSSGTGGATQYF. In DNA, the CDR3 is TGCGCCAGCAGCTCCGGGACAGGGGGAGCTACGCAGTATTTT.

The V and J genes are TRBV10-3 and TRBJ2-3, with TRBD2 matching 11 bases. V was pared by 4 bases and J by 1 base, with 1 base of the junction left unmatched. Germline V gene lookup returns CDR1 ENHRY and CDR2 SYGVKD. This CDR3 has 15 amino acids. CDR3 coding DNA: TGTGCCATCAGTGGGGGACTAGCGGGCACAGATACGCAGTATTTT. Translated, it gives CAISGGLAGTDTQYF.

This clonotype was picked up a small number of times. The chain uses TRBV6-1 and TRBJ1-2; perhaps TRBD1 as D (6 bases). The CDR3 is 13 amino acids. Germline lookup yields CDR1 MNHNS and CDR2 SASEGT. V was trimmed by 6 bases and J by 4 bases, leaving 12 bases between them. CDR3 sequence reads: CASRGTISYGYTF. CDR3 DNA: TGTGCCAGCAGGGGGACAATTTCCTATGGCTACACCTTC.

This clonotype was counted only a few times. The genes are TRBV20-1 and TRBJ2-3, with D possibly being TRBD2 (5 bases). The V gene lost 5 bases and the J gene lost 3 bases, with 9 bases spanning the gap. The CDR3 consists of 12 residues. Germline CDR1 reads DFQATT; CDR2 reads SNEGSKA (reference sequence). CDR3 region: CSASRGTDTQYF. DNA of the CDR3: TGCAGTGCTTCAAGAGGGACAGATACGCAGTATTTT.

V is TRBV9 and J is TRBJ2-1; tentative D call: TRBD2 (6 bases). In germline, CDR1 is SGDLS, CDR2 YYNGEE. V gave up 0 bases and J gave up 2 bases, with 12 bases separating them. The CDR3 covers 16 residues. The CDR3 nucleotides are TGTGCCAGCAGCGTAGCCTCGGCGGGAACCTACAATGAGCAGTTCTTC. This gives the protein CASSVASAGTYNEQFF.

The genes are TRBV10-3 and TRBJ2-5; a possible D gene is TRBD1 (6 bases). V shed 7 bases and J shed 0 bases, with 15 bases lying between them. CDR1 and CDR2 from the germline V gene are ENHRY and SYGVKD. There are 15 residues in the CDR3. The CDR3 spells CAIKPTGLYQETQYF. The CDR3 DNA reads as TGTGCCATCAAACCGACAGGCCTGTACCAAGAGACCCAGTACTTC.

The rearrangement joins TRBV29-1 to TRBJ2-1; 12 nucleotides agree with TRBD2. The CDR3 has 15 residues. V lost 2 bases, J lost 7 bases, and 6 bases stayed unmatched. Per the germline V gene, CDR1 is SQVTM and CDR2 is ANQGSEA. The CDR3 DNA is TGCAGCGTTGAACGGTCGACTAGCGGGGGTAATGAGCAGTTCTTC. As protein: CSVERSTSGGNEQFF.

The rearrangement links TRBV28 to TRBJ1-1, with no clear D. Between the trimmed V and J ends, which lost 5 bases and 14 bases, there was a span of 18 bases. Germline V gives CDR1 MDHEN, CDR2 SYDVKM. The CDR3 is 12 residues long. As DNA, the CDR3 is TGTGCCAGCAGTCCACCTTTAACCTTCCAGTTCTTT. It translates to CASSPPLTFQFF.